Each of the 14 T cell receptor beta chains below was sequenced from the same sample in a study of blood T cell repertoires in COVID-19. Repertoires were generated with immunoSEQ multiplex PCR, while TCRdb's copy carries only in-frame clones and drops some. Here the sample spans 150,000 to 200,000 clones, roughly 82% being singletons. The sequenced sample was PBMCs or T cells enriched from blood (not recorded which). These receptors were obtained from a woman aged 55-69 years with acute COVID-19.

The chain employs TRBV7-8 and TRBJ2-2; TRBD2 aligns across 7 bases. The V gene's germline CDR1 is SGHVS and CDR2 FQNEAQ. The junction had 9 bases not matched to a gene; V was cut back by 6 bases and J by 2 bases. This CDR3 region has 16 residues. The CDR3 DNA sequence: TGTGCCAGCAGAAAAAACCGCGGGAGTAACACCGGGGAGCTGTTTTTT. Translation gives CASRKNRGSNTGELFF.

The chain employs TRBV7-2 and TRBJ2-1; tentatively, D is TRBD1 (5 bases). With 1 base removed from V and 1 base from J, the gap between germline ends came to 8 bases. The CDR3 loop spans 15 amino acids. The germline gives CDR1 SGHTA, CDR2 FQGNSA. CDR3 amino acids: CASSLEGWSYNEQFF. CDR3 DNA: TGTGCCAGCAGCTTAGAGGGGTGGTCCTACAATGAGCAGTTCTTC. Complete variable domain (other parts from reference TRBV7-2 and TRBJ2-1): GAGVSQSPSNKVTEKGKDVELRCDPISGHTALYWYRQSLGQGLEFLIYFQGNSAPDKSGLPSDRFSAERTGGSVSTLTIQRTQQEDSAVYLCASSLEGWSYNEQFFGPGTRLTVL.

The chain has TRBV9 and TRBJ1-5; 7 positions agree with TRBD1. V trimming: 1 base; J trimming: 7 bases; junction bases outside the gene matches: 8. The CDR3 extends over 15 amino acids. Germline V gives CDR1 SGDLS, CDR2 YYNGEE. The CDR3 DNA reads as TGTGCCAGCAGCGTACAGGGGGAGTACGGCCAGCCCCAGCATTTT. This gives the protein CASSVQGEYGQPQHF. The full variable domain, completed using reference TRBV9 and TRBJ1-5, is DSGVTQTPKHLITATGQRVTLRCSPRSGDLSVYWYQQSLDQGLQFLIQYYNGEERAKGNILERFSAQQFPDLHSELNLSSLELGDSALYFCASSVQGEYGQPQHFGDGTRLSIL.

The chain employs TRBV29-1 and TRBJ2-5; no clear D gene. V lost 4 bases and J 5 bases, leaving 11 bases between the germline ends. Germline loops: CDR1 SQVTM, CDR2 ANQGSEA. The CDR3 loop spans 12 amino acids. CDR3 region: CSVVRGLETQYF. Written as DNA, the CDR3 is TGCAGCGTTGTTAGAGGTCTTGAGACCCAGTACTTC.

V gene TRBV6-5 combines with J gene TRBJ2-7; 7 positions agree with TRBD1. The V segment lost 6 bases and the J segment 6 bases; nucleotides outside the gene matches: 5. Germline-derived CDR1 and CDR2 are MNHEY and SVGAGI. The CDR3 spans 12 residues. The CDR3 nucleotides are TGTGCCAGCAGCAAGGGGGCGCGCGAGCAGTACTTC. It translates to CASSKGAREQYF.

The V gene is TRBV18, the J gene TRBJ1-2, with 7 bases matching TRBD1. The CDR3 totals 15 residues. J was trimmed by 8 bases and V by 4 bases; bases with no gene match: 13. Germline CDR1 reads KGHSH; CDR2 reads LQKENI. The CDR3 DNA reads TGTGCCAGCTCACTTGCCGGGACAGCAAAGGAGGGCTACACCTTC. Encoded protein: CASSLAGTAKEGYTF.

The chain recombines TRBV7-2 with TRBJ2-3; 12 nucleotides match TRBD2. Germline V CDR1 and CDR2: SGHTA, FQGNSA. After removal of 1 base from V and 0 bases from J, the junction contained 5 bases not matched to a gene. The CDR3 extends over 18 amino acids. CDR3 sequence reads: CASSLGASGRASTDTQYF. CDR3 nucleotides: TGTGCCAGCAGCTTAGGGGCTAGCGGGAGGGCTAGCACAGATACGCAGTATTTT.

The rearrangement joins TRBV21-1 to TRBJ1-1; the table's TRBD1 call for D was not verified on the DNA. TRBV21-1 is marked as a pseudogene. The CDR3 extends over 15 amino acids. The chain's CDR3 is CASSCNRVLNTEAFF. CDR3 in DNA: TGTGCCAGCAGCTGCAACAGGGTTTTGAACACTGAAGCTTTCTTT.

The chain employs TRBV11-3 and TRBJ2-1; D may be TRBD2 (6 bases). V was pared by 3 bases and J by 4 bases, with 16 bases between. The CDR3 totals 16 residues. Germline CDR1 is SGHNT and CDR2 is YENEEA. The CDR3 nucleotides are TGTGCCAGCAGCTTGGAGGGGTGGGGGACTTACAATGAGCAGTTCTTC. This sequence encodes CASSLEGWGTYNEQFF.

The V gene is TRBV27, the J gene TRBJ2-5, with TRBD1 identical over 9 bases. This CDR3 has 13 residues. Germline V gene lookup returns CDR1 MNHEY and CDR2 SMNVEV (reference sequence). Trimming cost V 5 bases and J 3 bases; bases outside gene matches: 1. In DNA, the CDR3 is TGTGCCAGCAGTAGGACAGGGGAAGAGACCCAGTACTTC. Translating gives CASSRTGEETQYF.

The V gene is TRBV6-5, the J gene TRBJ1-3; TRBD1 might be the D (5 bases). The CDR3 is 16 amino acids. Germline CDR1 reads MNHEY; CDR2 reads SVGAGI. V lost 0 bases, J lost 0 bases, and 9 bases lay in between. CDR3: CASSYSQGYSGNTIYF. The CDR3 DNA reads as TGTGCCAGCAGTTACTCGCAGGGCTACTCTGGAAACACCATATATTTT.

V and J are TRBV5-1 and TRBJ2-2; D unresolved. This CDR3 contains 13 residues. Deletions cut 4 bases from V and 7 bases from J, with 11 bases between. In germline, CDR1 is SGHRS, CDR2 YFSETQ. CDR3 DNA sequence: TGCGCCAGCAGCCAAGAGGTTGGCGGGGAGCTGTTTTTT. It yields the protein CASSQEVGGELFF.

The chain recombines TRBV27 with TRBJ1-2; TRBD1 matches 7 bases. This CDR3 has 15 amino acids. Per germline, CDR1 MNHEY and CDR2 SMNVEV (reference sequence). The V gene end was trimmed by 4 bases and the J gene end by 2 bases; junction bases not matched to a gene: 7. The CDR3 DNA is TGTGCCAGCAGTTCCCTACGACAGGGAAACTATGGCTACACCTTC. Translated: CASSSLRQGNYGYTF.

The chain has TRBV7-9 and TRBJ2-5; 11 bases match TRBD2. The CDR3 has 17 amino acids. Germline V gene lookup returns CDR1 SEHNR and CDR2 FQNEAQ (reference sequence). V lost 0 bases and J lost 1; bases outside the gene matches: 4. CDR3 residues: CASSLAATSGAQETQYF. DNA for the CDR3: TGTGCCAGCAGCTTAGCGGCGACTAGCGGGGCCCAAGAGACCCAGTACTTC.